The source of this T cell receptor (beta chain) is a study of blood T cell repertoires in COVID-19. Per the original methods: Reference gene primers were amplified, and this amplification served to estimate nucleated cell counts. Measured with immunoSEQ multiplex PCR; TCRdb has only the in-frame clones, and not every one. That table is the source of V, J and clone size, and D and trimming were worked out from the DNA. Seen here are 100,000 to 150,000 clones, about 89% observed once, and the top ten hold 3% to 4%. This CDR3 contains 16 residues. The germline gives CDR1 LGHDT, CDR2 YNNKEL (reference sequence). Trimming pared 1 base from V and 4 bases from J, leaving 14 bases between.

V usage is TRBV3-1 (or the pseudogene TRBV3-2) and J usage is TRBJ2-4, with D uncertain. The sample taken for sequencing was peripheral blood. The receptor was derived from a woman aged 55-70 years with acute or convalescent COVID-19. The CDR3 protein is CASSQAVVSPKNIQYF. The CDR3 DNA sequence: TGTGCCAGCAGCCAAGCAGTGGTCAGTCCGAAAAACATTCAGTACTTC.